A selection of T cell receptor beta chains follows, all from one sample in a study of T cells after posttransplantation cyclophosphamide. The protocol was immunoSEQ multiplex PCR, while the TCRdb copy is restricted to in-frame clones and leaves out a portion. This sample has approximately 19,000 clones, with roughly 87% found just once. The sequenced sample was PBMCs, obtained after allogeneic stem cell transplant with posttransplant cyclophosphamide. These receptors all come from a female patient in her thirties or forties who received an allogeneic stem cell transplant from a related donor, was CMV-positive, and had no GVHD. The graft donor may have given rise to some T cells. CDR3s include the opening cysteine and the closing phenylalanine or tryptophan. A D gene is named only where the DNA matches it firmly. The size of a clone is reported for some rows only, either as once, few or many, or as a class for expanded clones.

TRBD1	TRBJ1-2	.	TRBV9	TGTGCCAGCAGCGTAGGACAGGGGAATTACTATGGCTACACCTTC	CASSVGQGNYYGYTF
TRBD1	TRBJ1-2	.	TRBV18	TGTGCCAGCTCATCTAGACAGGGAAGGCACTATGGCTACACCTTC	CASSSRQGRHYGYTF
.	TRBJ2-7	.	TRBV28	TGTGCCAGCAGTCCCGGGACTCCAAGCTCCTACGAGCAGTACTTC	CASSPGTPSSYEQYF
.	TRBJ2-2	.	TRBV30	TGTGCCTGGGCCAGGGTCGCCGGGGAGCTGTTTTTT	CAWARVAGELFF
TRBD1	TRBJ2-1	.	TRBV28	TGTGCCAGCAGTTCCTGGCCCCCCGGGACAGGGCCCCCCGAGCAGTTCTTC	CASSSWPPGTGPPEQFF
.	TRBJ2-1	.	TRBV5-6	TGTGCCAGCAGCTTGGACGAGATAGGGAGTGAGCAGTTCTTC	CASSLDEIGSEQFF
.	TRBJ2-1	.	TRBV28	TGTGCCAGCAGTTTAGTGGAGAATGAGCAGTTCTTC	CASSLVENEQFF
TRBD1	TRBJ1-1	.	TRBV30	TGTGCCTGGAGTCCCCTGGACAGGGCCAACACTGAAGCTTTCTTT	CAWSPLDRANTEAFF
TRBD2	TRBJ2-7	.	TRBV5-1	TGCGCCAGCAGCTCCCGGACTAGCGGGAGTATCGAGCAGTACTTC	CASSSRTSGSIEQYF
TRBD2	TRBJ2-7	.	TRBV5-1	TGCGCCAGCAGCTTGTATGCCCCGCTAGCGGGGGGAATCGAGCAGTACTTC	CASSLYAPLAGGIEQYF
TRBD2	TRBJ2-1	.	TRBV6-5	TGTGCCAGCAGTTACTCAGCTAGCGGGAGTGAGCAGTTCTTC	CASSYSASGSEQFF
.	TRBJ2-7	once	TRBV7-3	TGTGCCAGCAGCTTATGGGGGCACTCCTACGAGCAGTACTTC	CASSLWGHSYEQYF
TRBD2	TRBJ2-7	.	TRBV4-3	TGCGCCAGCAGCCAAGGGACTAGCGGCCCCTCCTACGAGCAGTACTTC	CASSQGTSGPSYEQYF
.	TRBJ1-4	.	TRBV28	TGTGCCAGCAGTCCCCGATCAGGATATGAAAAACTGTTTTTT	CASSPRSGYEKLFF
.	TRBJ1-5	once	TRBV30	TGTGCCTGGAGTGGGAGAACCAATCAGCCCCAGCATTTT	CAWSGRTNQPQHF
.	TRBJ2-7	.	TRBV5-6	TGTGCCAGCAGCTTAACCGGTACCTACGAGCAGTACTTC	CASSLTGTYEQYF
.	TRBJ2-7	.	TRBV7-9	TGTGCCAGCAGCCCAACATGGACCAGTCATACAGGCTCCTACGAGCAGTACTTC	CASSPTWTSHTGSYEQYF
TRBD2	TRBJ2-1	.	TRBV27	TGTGCCAGCAGTCTACGAACTAGCGCCTCTAGCTACAATGAGCAGTTCTTC	CASSLRTSASSYNEQFF
.	TRBJ2-7	.	TRBV28	TGTGCCAGCAGTTTACTCACTCCCTACGAGCAGTACTTC	CASSLLTPYEQYF
.	TRBJ2-2	.	TRBV11-3	TGTGCCAGCAGCAAAGGGGTCAGGGGTCGGGCCGGGGAGCTGTTTTTT	CASSKGVRGRAGELFF
TRBD2	TRBJ2-1	.	TRBV19	TGTGCCAGTAGCCCTACTAGCGGGAGGACGAATGAGCAGTTCTTC	CASSPTSGRTNEQFF
.	TRBJ2-5	once	TRBV7-9	TGTGCCAGCAGCTTAGCCTCAGGGTTGGGGACCCAGTACTTC	CASSLASGLGTQYF
.	TRBJ1-3	.	TRBV15	TGTGCCACCAGCACGCGGGGCGGCAGCTTCTCTGGAAACACCATATATTTT	CATSTRGGSFSGNTIYF
.	TRBJ2-7	.	TRBV10-3	TGTGCCATCAGTGAATGGGACAACTCCTACGAGCAGTACTTC	CAISEWDNSYEQYF
TRBD2	TRBJ2-3	.	TRBV5-4	TGTGCCAGCAGCTTGGGACTAGCGGGAGAGGGCACAGATACGCAGTATTTT	CASSLGLAGEGTDTQYF
.	TRBJ2-3	.	TRBV9	TGTGCCAGCAGCCGGTCTGGGACTGTCACAGATACGCAGTATTTT	CASSRSGTVTDTQYF
TRBD2	TRBJ2-3	.	TRBV7-3	TGTGCCAGCAGCCTCAGACTAGCTGGCACAGATACGCAGTATTTT	CASSLRLAGTDTQYF
TRBD2	TRBJ2-1	.	TRBV4-2	TGTGCCAGCAGCCTTACCGTAGCGGGAATAGGCAATGAGCAGTTCTTC	CASSLTVAGIGNEQFF
TRBD1	TRBJ2-7	.	TRBV11-2	TGTGCCAGCAGCTTAGTCGGACAGGGGCAACGCTACGAGCAGTACTTC	CASSLVGQGQRYEQYF
.	TRBJ1-3	.	TRBV5-6	TGTGCCAGCAGCTTCCACCTCCCGCCAACTGACTCTGGAAACACCATATATTTT	CASSFHLPPTDSGNTIYF
.	TRBJ2-6	.	TRBV6-1	TGTGCCAGCATTAATCAGGGTTTTGGGGCCAACGTCCTGACTTTC	CASINQGFGANVLTF
TRBD1	TRBJ1-3	.	TRBV28	TGTGCCAGCCGAGACAGGGTGACTGGAAACACCATATATTTT	CASRDRVTGNTIYF
.	TRBJ2-5	.	TRBV10-3	TGTGCCACCGGCCTAGGGACCCAGTACTTC	CATGLGTQYF
TRBD2	TRBJ2-1	.	TRBV7-2	TGTGCCAGCAGCCGCCCTAGCGGGAGAGCTAAAAATGAGCAGTTCTTC	CASSRPSGRAKNEQFF
TRBD2	TRBJ2-1	.	TRBV4-3	TGCGCCAGCAGCCAAGAGGCACTAGCGACCTACAATGAGCAGTTCTTC	CASSQEALATYNEQFF
.	TRBJ2-1	.	TRBV5-1	TGCGCCAGCAGCTTTAAGGGGGATGTCTCCTACAATGAGCAGTTCTTC	CASSFKGDVSYNEQFF
TRBD2	TRBJ2-1	.	TRBV7-3	TGTGCCAGCAGCCGAAGCGGGAGCTGGAATGAGCAGTTCTTC	CASSRSGSWNEQFF
.	TRBJ1-1	.	TRBV4-1	TGCGCCAGCAGTCAAGATCTCTACAGGGCGAACACTGAAGCTTTCTTT	CASSQDLYRANTEAFF
.	TRBJ1-1	.	TRBV9	TGTGCCAGCAGCGTATCCAGGGGCACTGAAGCTTTCTTT	CASSVSRGTEAFF
TRBD2	TRBJ2-7	.	TRBV29-1	TGCAGCGTTGAAGAGGGAGGGAGCTACGAGCAGTACTTC	CSVEEGGSYEQYF